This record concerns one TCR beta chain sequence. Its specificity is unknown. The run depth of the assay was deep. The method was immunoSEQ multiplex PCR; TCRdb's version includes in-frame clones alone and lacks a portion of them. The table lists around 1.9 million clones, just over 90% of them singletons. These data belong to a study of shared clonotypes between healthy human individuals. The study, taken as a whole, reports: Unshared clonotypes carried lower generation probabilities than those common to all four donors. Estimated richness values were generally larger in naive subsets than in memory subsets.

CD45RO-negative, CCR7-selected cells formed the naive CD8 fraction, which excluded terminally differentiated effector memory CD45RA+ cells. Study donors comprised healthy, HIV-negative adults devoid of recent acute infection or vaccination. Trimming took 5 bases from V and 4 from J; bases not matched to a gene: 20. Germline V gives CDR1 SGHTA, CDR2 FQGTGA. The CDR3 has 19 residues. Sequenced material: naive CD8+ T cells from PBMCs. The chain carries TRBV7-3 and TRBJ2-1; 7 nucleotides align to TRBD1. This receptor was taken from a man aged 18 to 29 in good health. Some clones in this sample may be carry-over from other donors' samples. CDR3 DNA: TGTGCCAGCAGCGCGGCCGGGCCCTTCCCCACAGGGGTTTACAATGAGCAGTTCTTC. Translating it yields CASSAAGPFPTGVYNEQFF.